These 18 T cell receptor beta chains came from one sample sequenced in a study of T-cell reconstitution after alpha-beta-depleted transplantation in children. Unique molecular identifiers were used in preparing the TCRbeta library. TCRdb redid the calling of the PCR reads with MiXCR, one entry per CDR3 protein. The data contain around 370,000 distinct CDR3 sequences, 15% to 20% of them singletons. The sample in question was PBMCs, mostly from graft donor cells, obtained 360 days after TCRalphabeta/CD19-depleted stem cell transplant. The receptors were gathered from a male patient between 2 and 10 years old who had a stem cell transplant for acute lymphoblastic leukemia, so the T cells may come from the graft donor.

The V and J genes are TRBV6-5 and TRBJ1-3; D is possibly TRBD1 (5 bases). The V and J ends lost 0 bases and 0 bases respectively, with 9 bases between them. The CDR3 is 16 residues long. Germline-derived CDR1 and CDR2 are MNHEY and SVGAGI. The CDR3 nucleotides read TGTGCCAGCAGTTACTCGGGGCCAAGCTCTGGAAACACCATATATTTT. Residues: CASSYSGPSSGNTIYF.

This clonotype occurred a few times. The V gene is TRBV30, the J gene TRBJ2-1, with unresolved D. The CDR3 is 17 amino acids. V was pared by 2 bases and J by 3 bases, with 20 bases between. Germline lookup yields CDR1 GTSNPN and CDR2 SVGIG (reference sequence). The chain's CDR3 is CAWSPDPLRNYYNEQFF. In DNA form, the CDR3 reads TGTGCCTGGAGTCCTGACCCCCTTAGGAACTACTACAATGAGCAGTTCTTC. The full variable domain, completed using reference TRBV30 and TRBJ2-1, is SQTIHQWPATLVQPVGSPLSLECTVEGTSNPNLYWYRQAAGRGLQLLFYSVGIGQISSEVPQNLSASRPQDRQFILSSKKLLLSDSGFYLCAWSPDPLRNYYNEQFFGPGTRLTVL.

This clonotype was counted between two and nine times. This chain links TRBV15 with TRBJ2-7; either TRBD1 or TRBD2 may fit D (5 bases each). Germline values: CDR1 LNHNV, CDR2 YYDKDF (reference sequence). The CDR3 has 14 amino acids. Deletions cut 1 base from V and 2 bases from J, with 9 bases between. The CDR3 nucleotides read TGTGCCACCAGCAGAGGCCGGGACGCCTACGAGCAGTACTTC. Its protein product is CATSRGRDAYEQYF.

This clonotype was detected many times. This chain connects TRBV12-3 or TRBV12-4 to TRBJ2-3; possibly TRBD1 or TRBD2 for D (5 bases each). This CDR3 is built from 14 residues. Trimming pared 6 bases from V and 1 base from J, leaving 11 bases between. CDR3 sequence: CASRLEGGTDTQYF. CDR3 nucleotide sequence: TGTGCCAGCAGACTAGAAGGGGGCACAGATACGCAGTATTTT.

The CDR3 DNA sequence: TGTGCCAGCAGCCTTGACTACTCCAACTACGAGCAGTACTTC. Translation: CASSLDYSNYEQYF. The chain recombines TRBV7-2 with TRBJ2-7; D perhaps matches TRBD2 (5 bases). The germline V gene has CDR1 SGHTA and CDR2 FQGNSA. The CDR3 is 14 residues long. Trimming removed 5 bases at V and 3 bases at J, with 14 bases between.

The chain recombines TRBV28 with TRBJ2-3, with D uncertain. V was pared by 6 bases and J by 0 bases, with 7 bases between. The V gene's germline CDR1 is MDHEN and CDR2 SYDVKM. The CDR3 has 13 amino acids. The CDR3 sequence: CASRRASTDTQYF. The CDR3 nucleotides are TGTGCCAGCAGAAGAGCCAGCACAGATACGCAGTATTTT.

This chain joins TRBV6-2 or TRBV6-3 and TRBJ1-2; D not certain. Trimming shortened V by 0 bases and J by 11 bases, and 13 bases separated the two germline ends. This CDR3 contains 13 residues. Germline V gene lookup returns CDR1 MNHEY and CDR2 SVGEGT. In nucleotides, the CDR3 is TGTGCCAGCAGTTACTCGAAGACGGACGGGTACACCTTC. Its protein is CASSYSKTDGYTF.

CDR3 loop: CASWGRRLAKNIQYF. The CDR3 coding sequence is TGTGCCAGCTGGGGACGGAGGCTAGCCAAAAACATTCAGTACTTC. The chain uses TRBV28 and TRBJ2-4; D is possibly TRBD1 or TRBD2 (5 bases each). Germline V gives CDR1 MDHEN, CDR2 SYDVKM. V shed 8 bases and J shed 0 bases, with 14 bases lying between them. The CDR3 length is 15 residues.

The J gene is TRBJ2-3, the V gene TRBV7-6; the D is unclear. The CDR3 totals 14 residues. The germline V gene has CDR1 SGHVS and CDR2 FNYEAQ. Trimming left V 5 bases short and J 4 bases short, with 13 bases between. CDR3 in DNA: TGTGCCAGCAGCCCCGCTTTGATGGCAGATACGCAGTATTTT. It is translated as CASSPALMADTQYF.

The chain joins TRBV6-1 to TRBJ2-2; D not resolved. CDR3 length equals 14 residues. V lost 6 bases and J lost 3, with 11 bases in between. Germline lookup yields CDR1 MNHNS and CDR2 SASEGT. This CDR3 reads CASRESRDTGELFF. CDR3 DNA: TGTGCCAGCAGAGAATCAAGGGACACCGGGGAGCTGTTTTTT.

This clonotype was picked up a small number of times. This chain uses TRBV5-1 with TRBJ2-2; D remains ambiguous. This CDR3 comprises 14 residues. The V gene lost 5 bases and the J gene lost 0 bases, with 8 bases spanning the gap. CDR1 is SGHRS, CDR2 YFSETQ, per germline. CDR3 amino acids: CASRGLPNTGELFF. In DNA form, the CDR3 reads TGCGCCAGCAGAGGCCTACCGAACACCGGGGAGCTGTTTTTT.

This clonotype has a handful of counts. The chain's CDR3 is CASSGGLQDNQPQHF. The CDR3 DNA reads as TGTGCCAGCAGCGGGGGATTACAGGACAATCAGCCCCAGCATTTT. This sequence joins TRBV5-5 and TRBJ1-5; a possible D gene is TRBD1 (5 bases). V gave up 4 bases and J gave up 3 bases, with 14 bases separating them. The CDR3 runs to 15 residues. Germline V CDR1 and CDR2: SGHKS, YYEKEE (reference sequence).

This clonotype was counted only a few times. The CDR3 reads CASHGTRIREQYF. The CDR3 region has the DNA TGTGCCAGCCACGGGACTAGGATTCGGGAGCAGTACTTC. The chain combines TRBV2 with TRBJ2-7, with 8 bases identical to TRBD2. The CDR3 spans 13 residues. V was clipped by 8 bases and J by 7 bases; unmatched bases: 10. CDR1 is SNHLY, CDR2 FYNNEI, per germline.

This clonotype was seen a few times. A much larger clone lies a single base off, so this may be a read error. The chain employs TRBV7-9 and TRBJ1-1, with D perhaps matching TRBD1 (5 bases). The CDR3 has 14 amino acids. The V gene lost 3 bases and the J gene lost 5 bases, with 13 bases spanning the gap. Germline V lookup: CDR1 SEHNR, CDR2 FQNEAQ (reference sequence). The DNA for the CDR3 is TGTGCCAGCAGCTTGGGGGTCTGGGAGACTGAAGCTTTCTTT. Its translation: CASSLGVWETEAFF.

In this sample, this clonotype turned up a few times. The CDR3 is CSAQEGQGVNEQYF. The CDR3 DNA follows: TGCAGTGCGCAGGAGGGCCAGGGAGTTAACGAGCAGTACTTC. V usage is TRBV20-1 and J usage is TRBJ2-7; a weak D match, TRBD2 (6 bases). V shed 6 bases and J shed 5 bases, with 20 bases lying between them. The CDR3 is made up of 14 amino acids. Germline loops: CDR1 DFQATT, CDR2 SNEGSKA (reference sequence).

This clonotype was counted a few times. The chain is built from TRBV30 and TRBJ2-4; 10 bases agree with TRBD1. The CDR3 runs to 15 residues. Germline CDR1 GTSNPN, CDR2 SVGIG (reference sequence). Trimming cost V 5 bases and J 0 bases; bases outside gene matches: 4. The CDR3 DNA reads as TGTGCCTGGGGACAGGGGGGTTTAGCCAAAAACATTCAGTACTTC. It codes for CAWGQGGLAKNIQYF.

CDR3 residues: CSARYAGAPTGELFF. The CDR3 DNA reads as TGCAGTGCTAGATACGCGGGAGCCCCCACCGGGGAGCTGTTTTTT. The chain uses TRBV20-1 and TRBJ2-2; 7 bases match TRBD2. The CDR3 runs to 15 residues. The trim removed 2 bases at V and 4 bases at J, leaving 7 bases unmatched. The germline gives CDR1 DFQATT, CDR2 SNEGSKA (reference sequence).

The chain carries TRBV11-2 and TRBJ2-3; 10 bases match TRBD1. CDR3 length: 18 amino acids. V lost 6 bases, J lost 2 bases, and 14 bases stayed unmatched. In germline, CDR1 is SGHAT, CDR2 FQNNGV. The CDR3 spells CASSSPGQGPVVTDTQYF. CDR3 bases: TGTGCCAGCAGTTCACCGGGACAGGGGCCCGTGGTCACAGATACGCAGTATTTT.